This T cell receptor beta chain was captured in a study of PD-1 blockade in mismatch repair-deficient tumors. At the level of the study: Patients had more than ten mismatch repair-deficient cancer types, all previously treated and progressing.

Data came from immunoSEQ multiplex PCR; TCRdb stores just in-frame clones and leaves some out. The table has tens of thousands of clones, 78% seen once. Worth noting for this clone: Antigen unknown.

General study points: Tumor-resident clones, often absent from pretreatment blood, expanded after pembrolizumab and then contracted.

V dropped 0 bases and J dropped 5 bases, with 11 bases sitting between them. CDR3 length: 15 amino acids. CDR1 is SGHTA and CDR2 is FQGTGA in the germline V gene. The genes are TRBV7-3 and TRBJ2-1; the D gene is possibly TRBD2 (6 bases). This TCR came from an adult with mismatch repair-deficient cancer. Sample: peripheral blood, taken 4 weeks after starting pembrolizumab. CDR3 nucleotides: TGTGCCAGCAGCTTAACTGGGGACTCTAACAATGAGCAGTTCTTC. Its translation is CASSLTGDSNNEQFF.